The clone carrying this TCR beta chain came up a few times. The antigen remains unidentified. According to the study, TCR beta libraries were built with iRepertoire HTBI primers and CDR3-region Arm-PCR. TCRdb used MiXCR to reprocess the multiplex PCR reads, holding one entry per CDR3 protein. The sample has almost 350,000 distinct CDR3 sequences; 15% to 20% are singletons. Deletions cut 0 bases from V and 0 bases from J, with 20 bases between. Germline CDR1 is SGHTA and CDR2 is FQGNSA. This CDR3 is 20 amino acids long. The data were obtained in a study of regulatory T cells in long-lasting Graves disease. General study results and limits: Persistent patients shared some 2,500 public clonotypes among themselves. Newly diagnosed patients shared fewer, at around 970. TCR diversity in persistent Graves' patients was below that of newly diagnosed ones.

Time point described: persistent/refractory GD, antithyroid drugs over 5 years with positive TRAb. Making the TCR library involved RNA that had been extracted from PBMCs. The TCR sequence derives from a female donor with Graves disease. This chain uses TRBV7-2 with TRBJ1-4, with D hard to call. The material sequenced was peripheral blood mononuclear cells (PBMCs), taken when the disease was refractory, from a patient treated with antithyroid drugs. CDR3 coding DNA: TGTGCCAGCAGCTTAGCGGGGTCTTTAGGGCGCCGTGCAACTAATGAAAAACTGTTTTTT. It codes for CASSLAGSLGRRATNEKLFF.